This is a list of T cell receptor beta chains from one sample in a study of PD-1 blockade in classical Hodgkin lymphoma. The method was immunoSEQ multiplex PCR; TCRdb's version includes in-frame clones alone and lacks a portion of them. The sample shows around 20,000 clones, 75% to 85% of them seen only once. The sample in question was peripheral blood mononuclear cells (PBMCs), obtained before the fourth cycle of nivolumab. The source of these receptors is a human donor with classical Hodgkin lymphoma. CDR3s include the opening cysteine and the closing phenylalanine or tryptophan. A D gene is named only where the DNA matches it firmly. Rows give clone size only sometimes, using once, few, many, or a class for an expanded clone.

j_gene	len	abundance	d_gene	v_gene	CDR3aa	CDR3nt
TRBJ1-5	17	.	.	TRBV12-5	CASGLVPWADSNQPQHF	TGTGCTAGTGGTTTGGTACCTTGGGCGGACTCCAATCAGCCCCAGCATTTT
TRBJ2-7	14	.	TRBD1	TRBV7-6	CASSRTGGGYEQYF	TGTGCCAGCAGCCGGACAGGGGGTGGATACGAGCAGTACTTC
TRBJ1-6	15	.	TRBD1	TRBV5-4	CASSLGGQEDSPLHF	TGTGCCAGCAGCTTGGGGGGACAGGAGGATTCACCCCTCCACTTT
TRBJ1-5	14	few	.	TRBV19	CASSRPGNNQPQHF	TGTGCCAGTAGCCGTCCAGGGAACAATCAGCCCCAGCATTTT
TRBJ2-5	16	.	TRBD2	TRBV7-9	CASTPMFERGQETQYF	TGTGCCAGCACCCCCATGTTTGAGCGGGGACAAGAGACCCAGTACTTC
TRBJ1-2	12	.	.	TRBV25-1	CASNVGNYGYTF	TGTGCCAGCAATGTCGGTAATTATGGCTACACCTTC
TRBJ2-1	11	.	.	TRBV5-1	CASSLSAEQFF	TGCGCCAGCAGCTTGAGCGCAGAGCAGTTCTTC
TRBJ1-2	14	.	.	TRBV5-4	CASSNPGALGGYTF	TGTGCCAGCAGCAACCCGGGGGCCCTTGGTGGCTACACCTTC
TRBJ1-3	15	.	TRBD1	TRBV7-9	CASSGDREAGNTIYF	TGTGCCAGCAGCGGGGACAGGGAGGCTGGAAACACCATATATTTT
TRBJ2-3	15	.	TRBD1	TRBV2	CASSPRQGNTDTQYF	TGTGCCAGCAGTCCTAGACAGGGGAACACAGATACGCAGTATTTT
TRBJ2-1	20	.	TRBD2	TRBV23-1	CASSHLIGTSGRTTYNEQFF	TGCGCCAGCAGTCACCTAATCGGGACTAGCGGGAGAACAACCTACAATGAGCAGTTCTTC
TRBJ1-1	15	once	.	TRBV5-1	CASSLAVGMNTEAFF	TGCGCCAGCAGCTTGGCCGTCGGTATGAACACTGAAGCTTTCTTT
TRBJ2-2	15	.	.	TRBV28	CASSLVGGETGELFF	TGTGCCAGCAGTTTAGTGGGGGGCGAGACCGGGGAGCTGTTTTTT
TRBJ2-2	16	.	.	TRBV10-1	CASSAGLLRGTGELFF	TGCGCCAGCAGCGCCGGACTATTGAGAGGGACCGGGGAGCTGTTTTTT
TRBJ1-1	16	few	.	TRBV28	CASSLPTMRMNTEAFF	TGTGCCAGCAGCCTCCCGACGATGAGGATGAACACTGAAGCTTTCTTT
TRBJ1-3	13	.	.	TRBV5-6	CASSLPTVGGLYF	TGTGCCAGCAGCTTACCCACCGTGGGGGGCCTATATTTT
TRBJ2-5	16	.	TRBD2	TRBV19	CASSYSRLAGDETQYF	TGTGCCAGTAGTTATTCCAGATTGGCGGGGGATGAGACCCAGTACTTC
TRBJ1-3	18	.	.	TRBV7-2	CASSLEWQAVRSGNTIYF	TGTGCCAGCAGCTTAGAATGGCAGGCCGTCCGCTCTGGAAACACCATATATTTT
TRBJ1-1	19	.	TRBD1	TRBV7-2	CASSYYWTGTMASNTEAFF	TGTGCCAGCAGCTACTACTGGACAGGGACCATGGCTTCGAACACTGAAGCTTTCTTT
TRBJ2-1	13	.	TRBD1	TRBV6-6	CASSDRQGNEQFF	TGTGCCAGCAGCGACAGACAGGGGAATGAGCAGTTCTTC
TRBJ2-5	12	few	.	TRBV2	CASKEAVETQYF	TGTGCCAGCAAGGAGGCGGTTGAGACCCAGTACTTC
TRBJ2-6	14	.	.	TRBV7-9	CASSLGSGANVLTF	TGTGCCAGCAGCTTAGGCTCTGGGGCCAACGTCCTGACTTTC
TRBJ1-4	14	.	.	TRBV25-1	CASSDVGINEKLFF	TGTGCCAGCAGTGATGTGGGGATCAATGAAAAACTGTTTTTT
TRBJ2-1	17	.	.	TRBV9	CASSVRERGSSYNEQFF	TGTGCCAGCAGCGTAAGGGAGCGAGGAAGCTCCTACAATGAGCAGTTCTTC
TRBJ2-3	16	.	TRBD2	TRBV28	CASSSKRGAGTDTQYF	TGTGCCAGCAGTTCCAAGCGGGGGGCTGGCACAGATACGCAGTATTTT
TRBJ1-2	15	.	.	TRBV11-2	CASSSTSGTLYGYTF	TGTGCCAGCAGCTCCACCTCCGGGACGCTCTATGGCTACACCTTC
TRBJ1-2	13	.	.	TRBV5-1	CASSLAQNYGYTF	TGCGCCAGCAGCTTGGCCCAGAACTATGGCTACACCTTC
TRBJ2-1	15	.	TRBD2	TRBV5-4	CASSFPGLGTNEQFF	TGTGCCAGCAGTTTTCCGGGACTAGGGACCAATGAGCAGTTCTTC
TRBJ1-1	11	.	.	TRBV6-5	CASSYGVGAFF	TGTGCCAGCAGTTACGGCGTAGGGGCTTTCTTT
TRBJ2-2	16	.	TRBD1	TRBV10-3	CAIRNRGPTNTGELFF	TGTGCCATCCGAAACAGGGGGCCCACGAACACCGGGGAGCTGTTTTTT
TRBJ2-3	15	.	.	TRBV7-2	CASSQPGGSTDTQYF	TGTGCCAGCAGCCAACCAGGAGGAAGCACAGATACGCAGTATTTT
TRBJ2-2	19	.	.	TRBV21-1	CASTTRTGRPGRALGELFF	TGTGCCAGCACCACAAGGACCGGACGGCCCGGGAGGGCCCTCGGGGAGCTGTTTTTT
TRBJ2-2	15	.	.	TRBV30	CAWSPGQWNTGELFF	TGTGCCTGGAGCCCAGGACAGTGGAACACCGGGGAGCTGTTTTTT
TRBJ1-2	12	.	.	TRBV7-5	CARTGKTYGYTF	TGTGCCAGAACAGGAAAGACCTATGGCTACACCTTC
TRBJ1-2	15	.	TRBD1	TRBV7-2	CASSGGQGRVYGYTF	TGTGCCAGCAGCGGGGGACAGGGCCGGGTCTATGGCTACACCTTC
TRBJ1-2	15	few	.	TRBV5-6	CASIPSRAAYYGYTF	TGTGCCAGCATCCCCTCCAGGGCTGCCTACTATGGCTACACCTTC
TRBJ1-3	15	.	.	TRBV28	CASRGAVGSGNTIYF	TGTGCCAGCAGGGGGGCAGTGGGCTCTGGAAACACCATATATTTT
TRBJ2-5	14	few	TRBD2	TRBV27	CASRGGGSAETQYF	TGTGCCAGCAGGGGCGGGGGGTCGGCAGAGACCCAGTACTTC
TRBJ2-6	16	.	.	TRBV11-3	CASSSDGRSGANVLTF	TGTGCCAGCAGCTCGGACGGACGCTCTGGGGCCAACGTCCTGACTTTC
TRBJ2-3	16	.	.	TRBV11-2	CASSFSFGFSTDTQYF	TGTGCCAGCAGCTTTAGTTTCGGGTTCAGCACAGATACGCAGTATTTT
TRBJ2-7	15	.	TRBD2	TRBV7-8	CASSLVAGGTYEQYF	TGTGCCAGCAGCTTAGTAGCGGGGGGGACCTACGAGCAGTACTTC
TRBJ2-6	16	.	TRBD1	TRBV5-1	CASSRDRGPGANVLTF	TGCGCCAGCAGCCGCGACAGGGGGCCCGGGGCCAACGTCCTGACTTTC
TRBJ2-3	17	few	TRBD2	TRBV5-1	CASSSLPSGSITDTQYF	TGCGCCAGCAGCTCGCTCCCGAGCGGGAGCATCACAGATACGCAGTATTTT
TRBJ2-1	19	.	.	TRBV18	CASSLRDRAQREAFWEQFF	TGTGCCAGCTCACTCCGGGACAGGGCCCAGCGGGAGGCCTTTTGGGAGCAGTTCTTC
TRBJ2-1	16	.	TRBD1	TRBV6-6	CASSPTVGTEYNEQFF	TGTGCCAGCAGTCCCACGGTCGGGACAGAGTACAATGAGCAGTTCTTC
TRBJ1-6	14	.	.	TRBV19	CASREGAYNSPLHF	TGTGCCAGTAGAGAGGGGGCCTATAATTCACCCCTCCACTTT
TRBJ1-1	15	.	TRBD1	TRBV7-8	CASTQPGGSNTEAFF	TGTGCCAGCACGCAGCCAGGGGGCTCGAACACTGAAGCTTTCTTT
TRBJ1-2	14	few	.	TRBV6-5	CASKTGSGNYGYTF	TGTGCCAGCAAAACAGGGTCGGGTAACTATGGCTACACCTTC
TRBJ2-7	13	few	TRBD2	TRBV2	CAMTSGRFNEQYF	TGTGCCATGACTAGCGGGAGGTTCAACGAGCAGTACTTC
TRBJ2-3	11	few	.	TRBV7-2	CASSLQGTQYF	TGTGCCAGCAGCTTACAGGGTACGCAGTATTTT
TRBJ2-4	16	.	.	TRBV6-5	CASSSNSLSAKNIQYF	TGTGCCAGCAGTTCAAACTCGTTGTCAGCCAAAAACATTCAGTACTTC